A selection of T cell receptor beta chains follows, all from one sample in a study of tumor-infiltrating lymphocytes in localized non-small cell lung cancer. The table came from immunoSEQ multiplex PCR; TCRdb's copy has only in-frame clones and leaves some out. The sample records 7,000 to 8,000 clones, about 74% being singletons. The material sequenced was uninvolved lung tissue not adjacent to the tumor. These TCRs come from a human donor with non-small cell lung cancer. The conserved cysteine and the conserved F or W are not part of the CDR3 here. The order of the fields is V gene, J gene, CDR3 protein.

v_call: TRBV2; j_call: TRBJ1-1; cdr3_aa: ASQGQLMNTEAF
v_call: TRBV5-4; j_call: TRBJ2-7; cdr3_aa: ASSSGGGREARY
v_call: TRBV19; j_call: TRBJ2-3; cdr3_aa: ASSGTERTDTQY
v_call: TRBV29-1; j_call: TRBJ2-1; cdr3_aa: SVEGQGNNEQF
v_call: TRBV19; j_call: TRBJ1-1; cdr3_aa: ASNPAGTLNTEAF
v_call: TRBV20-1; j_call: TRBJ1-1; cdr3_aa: SVSVFEAF
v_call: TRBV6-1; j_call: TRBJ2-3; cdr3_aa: ASTRDSSTDTQY
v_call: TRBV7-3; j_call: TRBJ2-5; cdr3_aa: ASSLLGQGGAETQY
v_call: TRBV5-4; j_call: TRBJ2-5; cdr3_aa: ASSFEGAETQY
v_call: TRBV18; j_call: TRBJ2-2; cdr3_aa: ASSLEATGELF
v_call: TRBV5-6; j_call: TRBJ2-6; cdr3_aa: GSGANVLT
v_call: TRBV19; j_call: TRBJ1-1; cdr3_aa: ASKRPMNTEAF
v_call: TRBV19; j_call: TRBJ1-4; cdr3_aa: ASTYRRGPTNEKLF
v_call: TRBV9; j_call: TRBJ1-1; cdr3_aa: ASSPQGAGAEAF
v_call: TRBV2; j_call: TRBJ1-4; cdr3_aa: ASSESQASNEKLF
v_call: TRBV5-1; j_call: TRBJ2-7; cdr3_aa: ASSLDNSYEQY
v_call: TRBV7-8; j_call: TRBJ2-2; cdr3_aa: ASSLWSYTGELF
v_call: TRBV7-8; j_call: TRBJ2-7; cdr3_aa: ASSLVRTVDEQY
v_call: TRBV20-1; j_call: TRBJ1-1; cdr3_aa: SGHMNTEAF
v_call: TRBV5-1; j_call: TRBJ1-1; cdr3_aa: ASSTTTGLTEAF
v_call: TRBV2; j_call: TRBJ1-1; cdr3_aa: ASSVTGVGPEAF
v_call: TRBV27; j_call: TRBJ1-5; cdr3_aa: ASSGDGLASNQPQH
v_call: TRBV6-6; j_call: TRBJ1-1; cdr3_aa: ASSFSPGRGAF
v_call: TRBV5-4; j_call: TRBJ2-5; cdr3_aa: ASSFKTTAQETQY
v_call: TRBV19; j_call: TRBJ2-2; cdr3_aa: ASSVITTGELF
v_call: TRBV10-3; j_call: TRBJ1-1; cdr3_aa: AIRTGQNTEAF
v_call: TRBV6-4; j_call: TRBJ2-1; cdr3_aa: ASSDSSGGNEQF
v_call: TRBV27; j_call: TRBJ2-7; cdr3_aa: ASSLGAGSYEQY
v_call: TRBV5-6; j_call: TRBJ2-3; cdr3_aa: ASSLARDTQY
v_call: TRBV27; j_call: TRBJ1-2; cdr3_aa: ASSPRPDTHYGYT
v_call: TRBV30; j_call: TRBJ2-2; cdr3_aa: AWSGDGQGRTGELF
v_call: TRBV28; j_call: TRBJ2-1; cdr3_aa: ASTSRGEEQF
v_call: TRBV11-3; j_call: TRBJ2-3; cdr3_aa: ASSLGALGTQY
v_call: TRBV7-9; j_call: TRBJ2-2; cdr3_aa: ASSIMVDTGELF
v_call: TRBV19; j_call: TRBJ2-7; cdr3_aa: ASNGRGDYEQY
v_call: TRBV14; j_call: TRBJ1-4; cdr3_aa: ASSQERHSYEKLF
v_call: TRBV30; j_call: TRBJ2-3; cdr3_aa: AWSDPGDFGTDTQY
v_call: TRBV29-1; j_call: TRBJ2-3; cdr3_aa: SVAPGHRETDTQY
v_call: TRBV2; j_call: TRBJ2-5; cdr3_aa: ASSEGTRKETQY
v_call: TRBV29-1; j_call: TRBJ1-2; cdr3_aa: SVESGDGYT
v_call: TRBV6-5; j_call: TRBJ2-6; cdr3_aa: ASSYSEGSGANVLT
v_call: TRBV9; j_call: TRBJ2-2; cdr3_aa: ASSPSTVPNTGELF
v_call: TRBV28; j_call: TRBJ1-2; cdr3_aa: ATSIGGGYGYT
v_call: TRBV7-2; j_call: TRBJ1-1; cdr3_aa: ASSFQGVNTEAF
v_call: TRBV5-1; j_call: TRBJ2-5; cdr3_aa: ASSGGVRETQY
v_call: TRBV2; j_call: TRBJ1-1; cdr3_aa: ASSDGTGGEAF
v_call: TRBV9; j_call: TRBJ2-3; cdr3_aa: ASSATRDFYTDTQY